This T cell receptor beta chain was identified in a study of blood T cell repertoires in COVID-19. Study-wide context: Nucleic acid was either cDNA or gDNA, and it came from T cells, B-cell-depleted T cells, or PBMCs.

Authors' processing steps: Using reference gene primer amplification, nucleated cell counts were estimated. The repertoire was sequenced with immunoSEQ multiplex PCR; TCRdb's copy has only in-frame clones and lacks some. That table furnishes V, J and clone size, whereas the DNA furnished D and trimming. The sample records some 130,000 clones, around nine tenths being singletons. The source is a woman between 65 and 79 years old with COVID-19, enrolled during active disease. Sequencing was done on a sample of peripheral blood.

The CDR3 DNA reads as TGTGCCAGCAGCCAAGATAAGGACAGGGCCTCGGGAGGCTACACCTTC. Translation gives CASSQDKDRASGGYTF. The chain carries TRBV4-2 and TRBJ1-2; TRBD1 aligns across 8 bases. The trim removed 0 bases at V and 8 bases at J, leaving 11 bases unmatched. This CDR3 contains 16 residues. Germline V gives CDR1 LGHNA, CDR2 YNFKEQ.